This T cell receptor (beta chain) was observed in a study of blood T cell repertoires in COVID-19. V lost 4 bases and J lost 3; bases outside the gene matches: 3. Germline CDR1 reads SGHDT; CDR2 reads YYEEEE. This CDR3 has 14 residues. Generated by immunoSEQ multiplex PCR, the TCRdb table keeps only in-frame clones and is missing some. Of 150,000 to 200,000 clones in the sample, roughly 77% were seen once. The clonotype originates from a woman between 40 and 55 years old with COVID-19, enrolled during active disease. Sequences were obtained from peripheral blood. V usage is TRBV5-6 and J usage is TRBJ1-4, with TRBD1 identical over 7 bases. The CDR3 DNA reads as TGTGCCAGCAGCCCGACAGGGTCTAATGAAAAACTGTTTTTT. Protein product: CASSPTGSNEKLFF.